This T cell receptor beta chain is drawn from a study of cytomegalovirus exposure and HLA in healthy donors. Study outcomes and limitations: The study listed some 160 cytomegalovirus-associated TCR beta chains.

Trimming took 0 bases from V and 2 from J, leaving 11 bases between them. CDR3 length equals 14 residues. Per germline, CDR1 GTSNPN and CDR2 SVGIG (reference sequence). In regard to this clone: The antigen is undetermined.

PCR primers comprised 60 Vbeta and 13 Jbeta primers. Here immunoSEQ multiplex PCR was the method, and the copy in TCRdb shows in-frame clones only, minus some. This sample contains 40,000 or so clones. The sequence came from a woman in her twenties or thirties in good health and CMV-seropositive. The chain combines TRBV30 with TRBJ2-7; D is ambiguous. Sequenced material: PBMCs. The CDR3 DNA reads as TGTGCCTGGAGTGTATTCCCCGCGGCCTACGAGCAGTACTTC. Protein: CAWSVFPAAYEQYF. Full variable domain (outside the CDR3, taken from reference TRBV30 and TRBJ2-7): SQTIHQWPATLVQPVGSPLSLECTVEGTSNPNLYWYRQAAGRGLQLLFYSVGIGQISSEVPQNLSASRPQDRQFILSSKKLLLSDSGFYLCAWSVFPAAYEQYFGPGTRLTVT.